This T cell receptor (beta chain) appears in the sequencing data of a study of T cell repertoires in cytomegalovirus infection. This CDR3 comprises 16 residues. V was clipped by 4 bases and J by 8 bases, with 21 bases between them. Germline CDR1 MNHGY, CDR2 SAAAGT. Study results and limitations: It was HLA-C-restricted CMV-specific TCR beta clonotypes that dominated the response ex vivo.

This clonotype was found a few times. Its antigen is currently unknown. MiXCR was run by TCRdb on the reads, yielding one entry per CDR3 protein. The sample yields 65,000 to 85,000 distinct CDR3 sequences, around 27% seen once. The source is a human donor in good health (CMV status not recorded). Some clones in this sample may be carry-over from other donors' samples. This chain connects TRBV6-8 to TRBJ2-1; TRBD2 might be the D (5 bases). The material was CD8+ T cells from cultured PBMCs, obtained from culture after CMV antigen stimulation. The CDR3 nucleotides read TGTGCCAGCAGTTCCCCTTTTAGTGGGAGAAAGGATGAGCAGTTCTTC. Translating gives CASSSPFSGRKDEQFF.